What follows is one T cell receptor (beta chain) and its context. Its target antigen remains unknown. Base qualities are not provided; no much larger clone lies one nucleotide away. This sample was taken from a study of beta chain features in type 1 diabetes (dated by TCRdb to 2017 to 2018). General notes on the study: No differences in mean age, gender distribution, total cell number or subset yield were found between patients and healthy donors. In the study, TCRB repertoires of sorted circulating CD4+ T cell subsets from recently diagnosed type 1 diabetes patients were compared with those of matched healthy donors. Whereas all 30 or so donors provided naive and central memory subsets, regulatory and stem cell-like memory subsets were isolated from just 8 patients and roughly 8 healthy donors. A total of around 110,000,000 sorted cells were examined across all samples, and RNA yield correlated strongly with the number of cells per subset. General study outcomes and caveats: Naive, central memory and regulatory TCRB repertoires appeared to be more alike among patients than among healthy donors. PCR may preferentially amplify shorter templates, but because patient and control samples were amplified and corrected together, any resulting skew would affect both groups equally. Because small numbers of individuals were included in the HLA sub-analyses, any influence of HLA type on TCRB rearrangement was left unresolved. At VDJ recombination sites, patients with type 1 diabetes made fewer insertions and deleted more nucleotides, a pattern implying thymic rearrangement abnormalities. A moderate but significant shortening of TCRB CDR3 length was observed in type 1 diabetes patients in all four CD4+ subsets. Because cDNA was sequenced instead of genomic DNA, activated cells with high expression could be over-represented, although the groups did not differ in activation or CD3 levels.

The germline V gene encodes CDR1 SGHRS and CDR2 YFSETQ. Trimming at the junction amounts to 5 bases on V and 10 bases on J, and the germline ends lie 13 bases apart. The CDR3 runs 12 amino acids, cysteine and phenylalanine included. Only the CDR3 region is kept as DNA, spanning 36 bases read in frame from base 1. A single peripheral blood draw of around 0.11 L on average was collected from each donor into heparinised tubes. Using a panel that included CD45RO, CCR7, CD25, CD127, CD95 and CD27, naive, central memory, regulatory and stem cell-like memory CD4+ T cells were sorted on a BD FACSAria II. All sorted populations exceeded 95% purity. PBMCs were isolated immediately by Lymphoprep density gradient centrifugation and stained directly without culture. So that batch effects would be minimized, each experiment stained and sorted samples in pairs, pairing one healthy donor with one patient. The High Capacity cDNA Reverse Transcription Kit was used to reverse transcribe all of the isolated RNA, meaning that expressed TCRB transcripts were what got sequenced. Deep immunoSEQ sequencing was applied to naive, central memory and regulatory T cell samples, giving an average of roughly 3.5 million total reads per sample. Sorted cells were lysed in RLT buffer and RNA was extracted with DNase-treated RNeasy Micro or Mini kits, depending on cell number. To prevent cross-contamination, each cell subset was processed individually, whereas patient and healthy donor samples were processed jointly. The immunoSEQ multiplex PCR was used to amplify TCRB sequences from cDNA, generating 87-bp fragments that spanned the CDR3 region. Sequencing of the amplicons was performed on the Illumina HiSeq platform. As for the authors' bioinformatics: PCR bias was computationally corrected using synthetic template baselines, reads within Hamming distance 2 were collapsed, and singletons that could not be merged were discarded. Reads were aligned against IMGT so that V, D and J genes, CDR3 length and insertions or deletions at six rearrangement sites could be assigned. Within each subset, clonotype counts were normalized to sorted cell number, and only after that were true diversity and Gini coefficients computed with the tcR R package. Repertoire sharing was quantified using the overlap coefficient calculated on TCRB nucleotide sequences. TCRdb limited this immuneACCESS table to in-frame rearrangements with V and J called. A share of clones is missing; checked studies link under half to unresolved V genes, and the rest is unexplained. Clone size and the V and J calls come from that table; the DNA yielded D and trimming. The sample has under 55,000 clones on record, 42% of them singletons. Around 1.5% of the sample is held by the ten biggest clonotypes.

The rearrangement joined TRBV5-1 to TRBJ2-1, and the D gene may be TRBD2, 5 bases matching. The sequence was collected from a man younger than 40 with type 1 diabetes. Specimen: Tregs from blood. The cell subset or site label for this specimen denotes: regulatory CD4+ T cells. The CDR3 loop reads CASRGDGSEQFF. The sequence in DNA is TGCGCCAGCAGGGGAGACGGATCCGAGCAGTTCTTC.